This passage covers 3 T cell receptor beta chains from one sample sequenced in a study of T cells of healthy individuals (dated by TCRdb to the late 2010s). Receptors were amplified or captured by 5' RACE. Sequenced on an Illumina MiSeq. TCRdb handled the public reads itself, with Q25 trimming in fastp and clone calling in MiXCR, and kept productive beta chains. CDR3 protein duplicates are merged, each entry listing the most common genes and DNA. The table for this sample lists over 95,000 distinct CDR3 sequences; 17% of them were counted only once. The ten largest clones take up more than 5.5% of the sample. The source is a human donor in good health.

This clonotype was seen many times. V usage is TRBV7-8 and J usage is TRBJ1-1, with D possibly TRBD1 on 6 matching bases. V lost 5 bases and J 11 bases, leaving 21 bases between the germline ends. This CDR3 has 14 amino acids. The germline CDR1 and CDR2 sequences are SGHVS and FQNEAQ. CDR3 nucleotide sequence: TGTGCCAGCAGCGCGTACAGGGTTGGATATTCGGCTTTCTTT. Amino acid sequence: CASSAYRVGYSAFF.

V usage is TRBV2 and J usage is TRBJ1-1, with 11 nucleotides matching TRBD1. The CDR3 spans 14 residues. V was pared by 6 bases and J by 3 bases, with 3 bases of the junction left unmatched. The V gene's germline CDR1 is SNHLY and CDR2 FYNNEI. CDR3 sequence (DNA): TGTGCCAGCAGCGGACAGGGGGCCCACACTGAAGCTTTCTTT. Its translation: CASSGQGAHTEAFF.

This clonotype was recorded many times. The J gene is TRBJ2-2, the V gene TRBV3-1; unclear D gene. This CDR3 region has 12 residues. Per germline, CDR1 LGHDT and CDR2 YNNKEL (reference sequence). V was pared by 3 bases and J by 3 bases, with 2 bases between. CDR3 sequence reads: CASSHHTGELFF. CDR3 bases: TGTGCCAGCAGCCATCACACCGGGGAGCTGTTTTTT.